These 5 T cell receptor beta chains were sequenced from one sample in a study of identical twins. In TCRdb, the 5' RACE reads were re-called with MiXCR into one record per CDR3 protein. The sample shows about 530,000 distinct CDR3 sequences, 20% to 25% of them seen only once. The data were also submitted as part of a second study, on yellow fever vaccine responses in identical twins.

What was sequenced was CD4+ T cells sorted from blood. These receptor sequences come from a woman aged 18-30 years in good health.

This clonotype was seen only a few times. The chain links TRBV6-1 to TRBJ2-4; D remains unclear. The V end lost 7 bases, the J end lost 0 bases, and 7 bases lay between the germline ends. The CDR3 is 13 residues long. Germline V lookup: CDR1 MNHNS, CDR2 SASEGT. CDR3 in DNA: TGTGCCAGCATTGGGCCAGCCAAAAACATTCAGTACTTC. Translated: CASIGPAKNIQYF.

This clonotype showed up just a few times. V is TRBV28 and J is TRBJ2-7; 9 bases align to TRBD2. The CDR3 is 13 residues long. Trimming cost V 5 bases and J 5 bases; bases outside gene matches: 4. CDR1 and CDR2 (germline): MDHEN, SYDVKM. The CDR3 region is CASSRAGGHEQYF. The CDR3 nucleotides are TGTGCCAGCAGTAGAGCGGGAGGACACGAGCAGTACTTC.

This clonotype occurred once. The rearrangement links TRBV20-1 to TRBJ2-4; 9 positions match TRBD2. The length of the CDR3 is 17 residues. The V gene end was trimmed by 2 bases and the J gene end by 0 bases; junction bases not matched to a gene: 8. Germline CDR1 DFQATT, CDR2 SNEGSKA (reference sequence). The CDR3 DNA follows: TGCAGTGCTAGAACGACTAGCGGAGAACTAGCCAAAAACATTCAGTACTTC. Translated, it gives CSARTTSGELAKNIQYF.

The chain employs TRBV10-3 and TRBJ2-1; D may be TRBD1 or TRBD2 (5 bases each). The germline V gene encodes CDR1 ENHRY and CDR2 SYGVKD. The CDR3 is 14 residues long. V lost 5 bases to trimming and J lost 13 bases, with 21 bases between them. CDR3 sequence (DNA): TGTGCCATCAGTTGGGCAGAGGGGCATTTGGGCCAGTTCTTC. Translation gives CAISWAEGHLGQFF.

This chain joins TRBV2 and TRBJ1-3; D remains ambiguous. This CDR3 contains 14 residues. CDR1 SNHLY and CDR2 FYNNEI come from the germline V gene. The V gene lost 1 base and the J gene lost 5 bases, with 9 bases spanning the gap. In nucleotides, the CDR3 is TGTGCCAGCAGTGAAGTTTCCCAGCGAAACACCATATATTTT. Protein product: CASSEVSQRNTIYF. The full variable domain, its missing parts supplied by reference TRBV2 and TRBJ1-3, is EPEVTQTPSHQVTQMGQEVILRCVPISNHLYFYWYRQILGQKVEFLVSFYNNEISEKSEIFDDQFSVERPDGSNFTLKIRSTKLEDSAMYFCASSEVSQRNTIYFGEGSWLTVV.